A single sample gave rise to the 5 T cell receptor beta chains below, sequenced in a study of shared clonotypes between healthy human individuals. The data were produced by immunoSEQ multiplex PCR, yet TCRdb's version contains in-frame clones alone and is incomplete. Among 550,000 to 850,000 clones listed, around 74% were seen once. Sequenced sample: memory CD4+ T cells sorted from blood. Noted subset: CD45RA-negative fraction. Every receptor here comes from a woman aged 30 to 39 in good health.

This clone was seen just once. The chain couples TRBV2 to TRBJ2-2; TRBD1 matches 8 bases. This CDR3 has 13 residues. Germline V gives CDR1 SNHLY, CDR2 FYNNEI. V shed 10 bases and J 6 bases; nucleotides not matched to a gene: 7. The CDR3 here is CATQGQGAGELFF. The CDR3 DNA reads TGTGCCACCCAAGGACAGGGAGCCGGGGAGCTGTTTTTT.

In this sample, this clone turned up a few times. The chain couples TRBV5-1 to TRBJ1-2, with D tentatively TRBD1 (5 bases). The CDR3 totals 15 residues. Germline V gene sequence: CDR1 SGHRS, CDR2 YFSETQ. Trimming removed 0 bases at V and 0 bases at J, with 9 bases between. CDR3 residues: CASSLGQPSNYGYTF. CDR3 sequence (DNA): TGCGCCAGCAGCTTGGGACAGCCGTCTAACTATGGCTACACCTTC.

This rearrangement joins TRBV11-1 to TRBJ1-2, with 7 positions matching TRBD1. Per germline, CDR1 SGHAT and CDR2 FQDESV (reference sequence). J gave up 3 bases and V 4 bases, and 2 bases lay outside the gene matches. The length of the CDR3 is 13 residues. CDR3 sequence: CASSSGQDYGYTF. CDR3 sequence (DNA): TGTGCCAGCAGCTCCGGACAGGACTATGGCTACACCTTC.

Concerning this clone itself: Other DNA variants within this sample encode the same CDR3. The chain has TRBV5-1 and TRBJ2-3; 8 nucleotides agree with TRBD1. Germline assignment: CDR1 SGHRS and CDR2 YFSETQ. Trimming took 4 bases from V and 5 from J; bases not matched to a gene: 6. The CDR3 extends over 14 amino acids. The CDR3, as DNA: TGCGCCAGCAGCCTCGGACAGGGTGGAGATACGCAGTATTTT. Its protein product is CASSLGQGGDTQYF.

J is TRBJ1-2 and V is TRBV28, with unresolved D. The germline gives CDR1 MDHEN, CDR2 SYDVKM. There are 13 residues in the CDR3. Between the trimmed V and J ends, which lost 5 bases and 5 bases, there was a span of 12 bases. Here the CDR3 DNA reads TGTGCCAGCAGTCCCCTGGGTCGATATGGCTACACCTTC. Its translation: CASSPLGRYGYTF.